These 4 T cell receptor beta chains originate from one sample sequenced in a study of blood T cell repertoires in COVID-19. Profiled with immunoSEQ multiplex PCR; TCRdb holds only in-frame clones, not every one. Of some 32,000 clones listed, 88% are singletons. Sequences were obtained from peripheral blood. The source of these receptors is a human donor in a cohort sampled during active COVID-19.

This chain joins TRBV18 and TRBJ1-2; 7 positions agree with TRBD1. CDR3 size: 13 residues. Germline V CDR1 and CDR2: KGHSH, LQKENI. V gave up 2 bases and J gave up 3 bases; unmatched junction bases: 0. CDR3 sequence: CASSPGQDYGYTF. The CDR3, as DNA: TGTGCCAGCTCACCAGGACAGGACTATGGCTACACCTTC.

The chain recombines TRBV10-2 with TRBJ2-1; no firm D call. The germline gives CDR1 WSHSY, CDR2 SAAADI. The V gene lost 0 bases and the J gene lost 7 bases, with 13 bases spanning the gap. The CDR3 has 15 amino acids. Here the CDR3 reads CASSESRRIRNEQFF. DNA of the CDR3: TGCGCCAGCAGTGAGTCGCGCCGAATACGGAATGAGCAGTTCTTC.

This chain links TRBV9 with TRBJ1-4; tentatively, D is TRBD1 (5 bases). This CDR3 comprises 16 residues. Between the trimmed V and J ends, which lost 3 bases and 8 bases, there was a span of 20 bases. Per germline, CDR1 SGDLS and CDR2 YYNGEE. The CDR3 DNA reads TGTGCCAGCAGCGAAGGAGGGGTCGGGGGGGACGAAAAACTGTTTTTT. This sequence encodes CASSEGGVGGDEKLFF.

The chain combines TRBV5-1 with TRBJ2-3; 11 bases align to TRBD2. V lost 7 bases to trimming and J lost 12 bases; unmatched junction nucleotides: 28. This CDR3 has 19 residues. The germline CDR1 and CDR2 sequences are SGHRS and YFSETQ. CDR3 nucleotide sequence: TGCGCCAGCGAGCGAGATCCTCCCTCCGTGTCTAGCGGGGGGCAGGCCCAGTATTTT. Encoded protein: CASERDPPSVSSGGQAQYF.